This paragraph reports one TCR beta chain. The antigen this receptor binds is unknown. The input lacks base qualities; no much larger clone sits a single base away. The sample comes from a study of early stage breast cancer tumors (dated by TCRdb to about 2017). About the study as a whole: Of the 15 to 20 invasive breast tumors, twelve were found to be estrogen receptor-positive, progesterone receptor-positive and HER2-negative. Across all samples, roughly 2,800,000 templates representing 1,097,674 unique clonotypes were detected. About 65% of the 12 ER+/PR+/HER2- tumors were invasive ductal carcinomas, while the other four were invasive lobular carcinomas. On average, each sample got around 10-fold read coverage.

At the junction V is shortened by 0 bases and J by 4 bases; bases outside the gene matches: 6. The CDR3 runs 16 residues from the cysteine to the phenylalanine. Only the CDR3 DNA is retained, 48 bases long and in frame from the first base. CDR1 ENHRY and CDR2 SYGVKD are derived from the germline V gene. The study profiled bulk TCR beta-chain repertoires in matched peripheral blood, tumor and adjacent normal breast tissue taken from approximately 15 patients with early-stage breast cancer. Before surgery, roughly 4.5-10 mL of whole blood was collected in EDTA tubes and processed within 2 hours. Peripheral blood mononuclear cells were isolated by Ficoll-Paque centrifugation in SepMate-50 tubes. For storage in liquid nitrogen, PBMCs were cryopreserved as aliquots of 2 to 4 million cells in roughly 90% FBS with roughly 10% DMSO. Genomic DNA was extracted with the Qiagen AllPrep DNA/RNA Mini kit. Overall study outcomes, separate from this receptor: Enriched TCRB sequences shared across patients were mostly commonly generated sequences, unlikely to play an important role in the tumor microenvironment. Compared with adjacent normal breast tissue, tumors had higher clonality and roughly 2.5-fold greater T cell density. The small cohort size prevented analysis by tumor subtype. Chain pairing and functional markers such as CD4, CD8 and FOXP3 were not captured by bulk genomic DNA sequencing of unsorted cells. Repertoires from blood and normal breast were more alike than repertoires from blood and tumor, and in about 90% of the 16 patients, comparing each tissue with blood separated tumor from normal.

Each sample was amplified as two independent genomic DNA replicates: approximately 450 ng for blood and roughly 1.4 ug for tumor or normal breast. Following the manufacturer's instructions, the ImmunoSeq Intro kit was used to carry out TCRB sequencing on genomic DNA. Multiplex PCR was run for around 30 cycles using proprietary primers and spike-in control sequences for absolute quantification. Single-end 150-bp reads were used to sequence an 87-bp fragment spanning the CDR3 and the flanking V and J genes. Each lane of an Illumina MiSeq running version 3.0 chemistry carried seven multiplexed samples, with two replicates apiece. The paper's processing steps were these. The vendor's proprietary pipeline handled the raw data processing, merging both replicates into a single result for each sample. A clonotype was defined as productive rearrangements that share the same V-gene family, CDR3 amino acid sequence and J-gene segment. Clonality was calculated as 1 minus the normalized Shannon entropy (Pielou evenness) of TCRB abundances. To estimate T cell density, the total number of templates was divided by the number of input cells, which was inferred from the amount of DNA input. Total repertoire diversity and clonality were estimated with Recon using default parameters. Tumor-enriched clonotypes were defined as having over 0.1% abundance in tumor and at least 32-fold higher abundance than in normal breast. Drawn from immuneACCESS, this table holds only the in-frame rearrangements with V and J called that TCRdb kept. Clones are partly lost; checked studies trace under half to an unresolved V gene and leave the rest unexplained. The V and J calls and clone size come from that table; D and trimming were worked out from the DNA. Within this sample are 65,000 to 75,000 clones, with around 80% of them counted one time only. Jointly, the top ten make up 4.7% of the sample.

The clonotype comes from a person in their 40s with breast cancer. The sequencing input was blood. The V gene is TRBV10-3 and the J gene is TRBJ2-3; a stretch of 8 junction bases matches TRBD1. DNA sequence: TGTGCCATCAGTGAGTCCGGACAGGGTCCTGCAGATACGCAGTATTTT. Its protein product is CAISESGQGPADTQYF.